The rows below give T cell receptor beta chains drawn from one sample of a study of T-cell memory formation after mild COVID-19. TCRdb reprocessed the 5' RACE reads via MiXCR and lists one record per CDR3 protein. The sample yields almost 550,000 distinct CDR3 sequences, roughly 20% seen once. Source material: PBMCs or a T cell subset sorted from them (not recorded which). These TCRs come from an adult woman who had mild COVID-19 (a few samples of this study predate the infection). Cell type and time point are not known. Each CDR3 is given with its conserved first and last residue. The D gene is left open where the match is weak. Size tells how often a clone was seen (once, few, many) or the class of an expanded clone, and some rows leave it out.

d_call cdr3_length j_call clone_size v_call cdr3_aa cdr3_nt
TRBD1 17 TRBJ2-3 few TRBV5-4 CASSPTSGTASTDTQYF TGTGCCAGCAGCCCCACTTCCGGGACAGCTAGCACAGATACGCAGTATTTT
TRBD1 16 TRBJ1-1 few TRBV7-9 CASSLPPGTANTEAFF TGTGCCAGCAGCCTCCCTCCCGGGACAGCGAACACTGAAGCTTTCTTT
TRBD2 17 TRBJ2-7 few TRBV7-9 CASSSRIGQGGSYEQYF TGTGCCAGCAGCTCGAGAATCGGGCAGGGAGGGTCCTACGAGCAGTACTTC
TRBD1 15 TRBJ2-7 NA TRBV18 CASSKTGTGSYEQYF TGTGCCAGCTCAAAAACCGGGACAGGGTCCTACGAGCAGTACTTC
NA 14 TRBJ1-1 NA TRBV12-3/TRBV12-4 CASSLVTGITEAFF TGTGCCAGCAGTTTAGTAACAGGGATCACTGAAGCTTTCTTT
TRBD1 14 TRBJ2-5 few TRBV7-6 CASSGTDTQETQYF TGTGCCAGCAGCGGGACAGACACCCAAGAGACCCAGTACTTC
TRBD2 16 TRBJ2-3 few TRBV3-1 CASSQRLAGGADTQYF TGTGCCAGCAGCCAACGCCTAGCGGGGGGCGCCGATACGCAGTATTTT
NA 16 TRBJ2-1 few TRBV5-5 CASSLFSGGPYNEQFF TGTGCCAGCAGCTTGTTTAGCGGAGGGCCCTACAATGAGCAGTTCTTC
NA 13 TRBJ1-2 NA TRBV20-1 CSANTGFGDGYTF TGCAGTGCTAACACAGGATTTGGAGATGGCTACACCTTC
NA 14 TRBJ2-5 few TRBV11-2 CASRSTQTRETQYF TGTGCCAGCAGATCGACCCAGACTCGGGAGACCCAGTACTTC
NA 16 TRBJ1-2 NA TRBV7-9 CASSSRDRWSNYGYTF TGTGCCAGCAGCTCCCGGGACCGATGGTCTAACTATGGCTACACCTTC
NA 14 TRBJ2-3 few TRBV6-2/TRBV6-3 CASSSSAHTDTQYF TGTGCCAGCAGTTCAAGCGCGCACACAGATACGCAGTATTTT
TRBD1 13 TRBJ2-7 few TRBV4-3 CASSQGTGYEQYF TGCGCCAGCAGCCAGGGGACAGGCTACGAGCAGTACTTC
NA 13 TRBJ2-3 NA TRBV3-1 CASSPDQDGTQYF TGTGCCAGCAGCCCTGACCAGGACGGAACGCAGTATTTT
TRBD1 16 TRBJ2-3 few TRBV5-1 CASKSSPGQSTDTQYF TGCGCCAGCAAATCTTCTCCGGGACAGAGCACAGATACGCAGTATTTT
NA 14 TRBJ1-2 NA TRBV20-1 CSARDQRGAGGYTF TGCAGTGCTAGAGATCAACGGGGGGCTGGTGGCTACACCTTC